Listed here is a single TCR beta chain. The repertoire was sequenced with immunoSEQ multiplex PCR; TCRdb's copy has only in-frame clones and lacks some. The data show 300,000 to 500,000 clones, approximately 86% seen once. As to treatment: approximately 18 received Ad26.COV2.S at low or high dose, single or two shots; several received placebo; per-sample allocation not given. Day 63 following the first vaccine or placebo injection was when the samples were taken. The CDR3 contains 12 residues. V was pared by 6 bases and J by 1 base, with 6 bases between. Germline CDR1 and CDR2: LGHDT and YNNKEL (reference sequence). These data belong to a study of Ad26.COV2.S vaccination and SARS-CoV-2 variants.

The TCR originated in a person aged 18-60 years who received the Ad26.COV2.S COVID-19 vaccine or a placebo. The chain carries TRBV3-1 (or the pseudogene TRBV3-2) and TRBJ1-1, with D possibly being TRBD1 (6 bases). Sequencing used peripheral blood, obtained in a trial of Ad26.COV2.S vaccine versus placebo. CDR3 sequence reads: CASRQGNTEAFF. The CDR3 DNA reads as TGTGCCAGCAGACAGGGGAACACTGAAGCTTTCTTT.